This T cell receptor (beta chain) was identified in a study of early stage breast cancer tumors. Some clones are missing from TCRdb's copy, which holds only in-frame ones; the method was immunoSEQ multiplex PCR. The repertoire includes about 28,000 clones, under 60% of them detected once, and 8% to 10% sits in the top ten. The CDR3 loop spans 14 amino acids. Per the germline V gene, CDR1 is SGHRS and CDR2 is YFSETQ. Trimming removed 0 bases from V and 6 bases from J, with 11 bases in between. V is TRBV5-1 and J is TRBJ2-3, with a possible D match to TRBD2 (6 bases). This TCR came from a person aged 50-59 years with breast cancer. The sample taken for sequencing was breast tumor tissue. In DNA, the CDR3 is TGCGCCAGCAGCTTGGCCGGGGGTGTGGATACGCAGTATTTT. Amino acid sequence: CASSLAGGVDTQYF. The whole variable domain, remainder taken from reference TRBV5-1 and TRBJ2-3, is KAGVTQTPRYLIKTRGQQVTLSCSPISGHRSVSWYQQTPGQGLQFLFEYFSETQRNKGNFPGRFSGRQFSNSRSEMNVSTLELGDSALYLCASSLAGGVDTQYFGPGTRLTVL.